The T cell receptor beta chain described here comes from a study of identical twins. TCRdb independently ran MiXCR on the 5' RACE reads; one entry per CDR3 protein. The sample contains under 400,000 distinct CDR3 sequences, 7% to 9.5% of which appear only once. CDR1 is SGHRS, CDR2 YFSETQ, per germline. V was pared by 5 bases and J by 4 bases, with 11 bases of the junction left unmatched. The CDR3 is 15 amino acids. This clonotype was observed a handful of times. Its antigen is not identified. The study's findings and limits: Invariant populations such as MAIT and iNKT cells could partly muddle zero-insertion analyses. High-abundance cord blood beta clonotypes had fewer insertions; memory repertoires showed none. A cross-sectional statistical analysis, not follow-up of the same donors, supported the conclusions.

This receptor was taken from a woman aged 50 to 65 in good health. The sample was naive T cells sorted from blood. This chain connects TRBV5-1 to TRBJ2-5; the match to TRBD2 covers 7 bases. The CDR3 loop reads CASRKEGGDRETQYF. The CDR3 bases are TGCGCCAGCAGGAAGGAGGGAGGGGATCGAGAGACCCAGTACTTC.